The T cell receptor beta chain under discussion was sequenced for a study of blood T cell repertoires in COVID-19. In the study overall: PBMCs, B-cell-depleted T cells, or T cells provided the cDNA or gDNA that made up the material.

This clone turned up a few times. The assay was immunoSEQ multiplex PCR, and TCRdb's table has in-frame clones only and misses some. The sample has a few hundred thousand clones, roughly 90% seen once. The CDR3 runs to 15 residues. Germline assignment: CDR1 LNHDA and CDR2 SQIVND (reference sequence). The V end lost 0 bases, the J end lost 0 bases, and 8 bases lay between the germline ends. The specimen sequenced was peripheral blood. This receptor was identified in a man aged 40-49 years with acute or convalescent COVID-19. This rearrangement joins TRBV19 to TRBJ1-1; D is uncertain. The CDR3 loop is CASSIERNMNTEAFF. Written as DNA, the CDR3 is TGTGCCAGTAGTATAGAGCGGAATATGAACACTGAAGCTTTCTTT. The complete variable domain, with remaining parts taken from reference TRBV19 and TRBJ1-1, reads DGGITQSPKYLFRKEGQNVTLSCEQNLNHDAMYWYRQDPGQGLRLIYYSQIVNDFQKGDIAEGYSVSREKKESFPLTVTSAQKNPTAFYLCASSIERNMNTEAFFGQGTRLTVV.